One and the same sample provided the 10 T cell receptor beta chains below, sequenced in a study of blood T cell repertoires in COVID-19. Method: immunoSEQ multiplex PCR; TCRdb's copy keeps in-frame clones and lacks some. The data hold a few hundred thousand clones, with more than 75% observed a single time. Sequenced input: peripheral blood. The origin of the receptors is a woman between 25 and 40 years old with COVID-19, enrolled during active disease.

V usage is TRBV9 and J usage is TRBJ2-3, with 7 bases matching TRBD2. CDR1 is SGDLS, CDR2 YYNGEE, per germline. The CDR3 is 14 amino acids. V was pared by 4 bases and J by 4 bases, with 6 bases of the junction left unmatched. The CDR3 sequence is CASSMGGFADTQYF. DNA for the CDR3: TGTGCCAGCAGCATGGGAGGGTTTGCAGATACGCAGTATTTT. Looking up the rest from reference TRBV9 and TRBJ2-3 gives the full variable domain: DSGVTQTPKHLITATGQRVTLRCSPRSGDLSVYWYQQSLDQGLQFLIQYYNGEERAKGNILERFSAQQFPDLHSELNLSSLELGDSALYFCASSMGGFADTQYFGPGTRLTVL.

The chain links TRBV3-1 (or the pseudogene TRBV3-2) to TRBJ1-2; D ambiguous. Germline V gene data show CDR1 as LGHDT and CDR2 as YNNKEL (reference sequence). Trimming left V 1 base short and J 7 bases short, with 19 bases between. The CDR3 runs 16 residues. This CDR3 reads CASSQGSGEPRAGYTF. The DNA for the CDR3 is TGTGCCAGCAGCCAAGGGTCCGGGGAACCGAGGGCTGGCTACACCTTC.

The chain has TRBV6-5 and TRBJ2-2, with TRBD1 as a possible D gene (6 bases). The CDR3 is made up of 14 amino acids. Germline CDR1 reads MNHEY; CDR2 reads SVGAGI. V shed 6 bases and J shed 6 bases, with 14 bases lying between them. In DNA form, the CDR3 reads TGTGCCAGCAGGCAGGGGCTTCACGCCGGGGAGCTGTTTTTT. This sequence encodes CASRQGLHAGELFF.

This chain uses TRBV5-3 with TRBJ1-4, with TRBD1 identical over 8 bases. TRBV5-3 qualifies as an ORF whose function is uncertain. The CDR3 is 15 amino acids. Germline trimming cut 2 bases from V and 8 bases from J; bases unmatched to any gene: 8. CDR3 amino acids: CARSFPGTGREKLFF. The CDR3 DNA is TGTGCCAGAAGCTTTCCCGGGACAGGTAGAGAAAAACTGTTTTTT.

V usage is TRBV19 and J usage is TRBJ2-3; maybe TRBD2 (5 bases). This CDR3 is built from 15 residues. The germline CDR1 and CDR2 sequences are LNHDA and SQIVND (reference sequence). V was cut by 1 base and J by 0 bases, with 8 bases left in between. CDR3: CASSIGPSSTDTQYF. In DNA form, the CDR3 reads TGTGCCAGTAGTATAGGTCCTAGCAGCACAGATACGCAGTATTTT.

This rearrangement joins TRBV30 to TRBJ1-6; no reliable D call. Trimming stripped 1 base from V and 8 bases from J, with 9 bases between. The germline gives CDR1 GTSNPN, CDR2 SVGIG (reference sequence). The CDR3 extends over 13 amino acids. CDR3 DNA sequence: TGTGCCTGGAGTGGCAGGCAAGATTCACCCCTCCACTTT. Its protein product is CAWSGRQDSPLHF.

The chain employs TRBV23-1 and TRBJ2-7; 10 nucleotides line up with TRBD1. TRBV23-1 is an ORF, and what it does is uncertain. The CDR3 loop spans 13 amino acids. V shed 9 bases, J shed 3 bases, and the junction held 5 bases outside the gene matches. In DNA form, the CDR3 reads TGCGCCAGGGCCGGGACAGGGGTCTACGAGCAGTACTTC. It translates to CARAGTGVYEQYF.

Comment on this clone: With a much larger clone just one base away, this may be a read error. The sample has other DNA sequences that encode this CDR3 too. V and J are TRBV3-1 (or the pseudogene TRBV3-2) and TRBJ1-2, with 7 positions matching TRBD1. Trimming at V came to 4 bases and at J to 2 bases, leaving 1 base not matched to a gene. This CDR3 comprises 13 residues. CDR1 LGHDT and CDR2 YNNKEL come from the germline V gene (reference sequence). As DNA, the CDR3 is TGTGCCAGCAGCCCGGACAGGAACTATGGCTACACCTTC. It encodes CASSPDRNYGYTF.

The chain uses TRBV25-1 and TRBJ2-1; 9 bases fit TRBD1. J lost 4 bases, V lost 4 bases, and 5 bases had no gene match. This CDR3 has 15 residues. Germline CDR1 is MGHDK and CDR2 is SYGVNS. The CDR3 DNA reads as TGTGCCAGCAGTGGCGGGACAGGGTTGTACAATGAGCAGTTCTTC. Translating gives CASSGGTGLYNEQFF.

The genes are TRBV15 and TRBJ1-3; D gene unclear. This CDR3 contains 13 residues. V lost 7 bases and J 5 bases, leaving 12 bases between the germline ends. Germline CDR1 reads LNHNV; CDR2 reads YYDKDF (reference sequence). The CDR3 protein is CATMHEGRNTIYF. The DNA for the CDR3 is TGTGCCACCATGCATGAGGGAAGAAACACCATATATTTT.